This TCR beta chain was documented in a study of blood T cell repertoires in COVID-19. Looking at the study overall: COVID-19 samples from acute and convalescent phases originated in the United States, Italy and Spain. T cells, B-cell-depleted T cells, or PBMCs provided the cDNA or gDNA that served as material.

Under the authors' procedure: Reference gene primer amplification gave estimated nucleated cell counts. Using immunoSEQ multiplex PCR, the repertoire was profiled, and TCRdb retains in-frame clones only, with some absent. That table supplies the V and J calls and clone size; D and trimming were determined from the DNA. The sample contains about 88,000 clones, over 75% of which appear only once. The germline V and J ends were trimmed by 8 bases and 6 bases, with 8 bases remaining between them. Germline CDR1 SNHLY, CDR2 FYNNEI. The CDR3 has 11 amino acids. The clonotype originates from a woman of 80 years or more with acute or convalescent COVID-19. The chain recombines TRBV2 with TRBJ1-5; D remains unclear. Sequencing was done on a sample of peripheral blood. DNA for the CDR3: TGTGCCAGCGGTCTCGGTCAGCCCCAGCATTTT. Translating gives CASGLGQPQHF.